The 2 T cell receptor beta chains below come from one sample, sequenced in a study of CD4+ T cells in melanoma (dated by TCRdb to between 2021 and 2024). Libraries were constructed by the immunoSEQ multiplex PCR assay. In its TCRdb copy, this immuneACCESS table keeps in-frame sequences only and misses some clones. Where compared with another copy, unresolved V genes explain less than half of these, and the others have no known cause. The sample includes 7,200 or so clones, with around 61% observed a single time. The ten most abundant clones make up 22% of the sample. Material for sequencing was cells from a culture (not recorded whether cultured in vitro). The source is a human donor with melanoma.

In its sample, this clone ranks as medium-sized (0.01 to 0.1%). The chain employs TRBV30 and TRBJ2-2; 9 positions match TRBD1. The CDR3 sequence is 15 residues long. Germline V gives CDR1 GTSNPN, CDR2 SVGIG (reference sequence). V dropped 5 bases and J dropped 4; count of bases not matched to a gene: 8. The CDR3 here is CAWDHRGQSTGELFF. CDR3 nucleotide sequence: TGTGCCTGGGACCACAGGGGGCAGAGCACCGGGGAGCTGTTTTTT. The entire variable domain, with the rest obtained from reference TRBV30 and TRBJ2-2, is as follows: SQTIHQWPATLVQPVGSPLSLECTVEGTSNPNLYWYRQAAGRGLQLLFYSVGIGQISSEVPQNLSASRPQDRQFILSSKKLLLSDSGFYLCAWDHRGQSTGELFFGEGSRLTVL.

The chain employs TRBV11-1 and TRBJ2-1; no firm D call. Per the germline V gene, CDR1 is SGHAT and CDR2 is FQDESV (reference sequence). The CDR3 contains 15 residues. The V end was cut by 1 base, the J end by 4 bases, with 11 bases between. The CDR3 coding sequence is TGTGCCAGCAGCTTAGTTCATAGCCCATACAATGAGCAGTTCTTC. Residues: CASSLVHSPYNEQFF. Together with reference TRBV11-1 and TRBJ2-1, the CDR3 gives the full variable domain: EAEVAQSPRYKITEKSQAVAFWCDPISGHATLYWYRQILGQGPELLVQFQDESVVDDSQLPKDRFSAERLKGVDSTLKIQPAELGDSAMYLCASSLVHSPYNEQFFGPGTRLTVL.